The next 21 T cell receptor beta chains were all read from a single sample in a study of graft-versus-host responses after intestinal transplantation. Assay: immunoSEQ multiplex PCR; the TCRdb copy retains only in-frame clones and omits some. This table has about 70,000 clones, about 94% appearing once. These receptors have no identified antigens. The sequencing used unstimulated CD8+ T cells sorted from spleen or lymph node cells, collected before intestinal transplant. These receptors all stem from a human donor who received an intestinal transplant.

The rearrangement uses TRBV2 and TRBJ2-3; D gene uncertain. The CDR3 loop spans 15 amino acids. Germline CDR1 SNHLY, CDR2 FYNNEI. Trimming stripped 8 bases from V and 0 bases from J, with 15 bases between. Here the CDR3 reads CASERTTTSTDTQYF. CDR3 bases: TGTGCCAGCGAACGGACCACCACTAGCACAGATACGCAGTATTTT.

The chain combines TRBV6-6 with TRBJ1-1, with TRBD1 matching 9 bases. This CDR3 has 14 amino acids. Germline V lookup: CDR1 MNHNY, CDR2 SVGAGI (reference sequence). V shed 6 bases, J shed 4 bases, and the junction held 6 bases outside the gene matches. The CDR3 sequence: CASSLGQGGTEAFF. The CDR3 nucleotides read TGTGCCAGCAGCTTGGGACAGGGAGGCACTGAAGCTTTCTTT.

The V and J genes are TRBV5-1 and TRBJ2-7, with TRBD2 matching 15 bases. Germline loops: CDR1 SGHRS, CDR2 YFSETQ. V shed 5 bases and J 6 bases; nucleotides not matched to a gene: 3. CDR3 size: 14 residues. The CDR3 reads CASRGTSGRIEQYF. CDR3 bases: TGCGCCAGCAGAGGGACTAGCGGGAGGATCGAGCAGTACTTC. The variable domain in full, completed from reference TRBV5-1 and TRBJ2-7, reads KAGVTQTPRYLIKTRGQQVTLSCSPISGHRSVSWYQQTPGQGLQFLFEYFSETQRNKGNFPGRFSGRQFSNSRSEMNVSTLELGDSALYLCASRGTSGRIEQYFGPGTRLTVT.

This sequence joins TRBV5-5 and TRBJ1-1; tentatively, D is TRBD1 (6 bases). Germline V CDR1 and CDR2: SGHKS, YYEKEE (reference sequence). CDR3 length equals 13 residues. V lost 0 bases and J 5 bases, leaving 8 bases between the germline ends. The CDR3 DNA reads TGTGCCAGCAGCTTGGGACAGGTAACTGAAGCTTTCTTT. It specifies CASSLGQVTEAFF.

The rearrangement uses TRBV19 and TRBJ2-1; D is possibly TRBD1 (5 bases). The CDR3 runs to 11 residues. Germline V gene lookup returns CDR1 LNHDA and CDR2 SQIVND (reference sequence). V lost 6 bases and J lost 5, with 5 bases in between. In nucleotides, the CDR3 is TGTGCCAGTAGAGGGGACAATGAGCAGTTCTTC. It specifies CASRGDNEQFF.

This chain joins TRBV29-1 and TRBJ2-7, with 7 bases fitting TRBD2. The CDR3 is 13 residues long. Germline-derived CDR1 and CDR2 are SQVTM and ANQGSEA. Germline trimming cut 3 bases from V and 3 bases from J; bases unmatched to any gene: 5. In DNA form, the CDR3 reads TGCAGCGTTGAGGAGAGGGAGGGCTACGAGCAGTACTTC. It translates to CSVEEREGYEQYF.

The V and J genes are TRBV27 and TRBJ2-1, with a tentative D call TRBD2 (5 bases). CDR3 length: 14 amino acids. Trimming removed 3 bases at V and 2 bases at J, with 8 bases between. Germline CDR1 MNHEY, CDR2 SMNVEV (reference sequence). CDR3 in amino acids: CASSFTGTYNEQFF. CDR3 sequence (DNA): TGTGCCAGCAGTTTCACCGGGACCTACAATGAGCAGTTCTTC.

The chain is built from TRBV27 and TRBJ1-4, with a weak D call TRBD1 (6 bases). Germline lookup yields CDR1 MNHEY and CDR2 SMNVEV (reference sequence). V lost 6 bases, J lost 5 bases, and 13 bases lay in between. This CDR3 region has 14 residues. CDR3 sequence (DNA): TGTGCCAGCAGCAAGGGACAAGCAAATGAAAAACTGTTTTTT. Amino acids: CASSKGQANEKLFF.

Here the CDR3 reads CASSQTSGVGNEQFF. CDR3 coding DNA: TGTGCCAGCAGCCAGACTAGCGGGGTTGGGAATGAGCAGTTCTTC. The rearrangement joins TRBV9 to TRBJ2-1, with TRBD2 matching 11 bases. CDR1 is SGDLS, CDR2 YYNGEE, per germline. The CDR3 runs to 15 residues. V was pared by 4 bases and J by 7 bases, with 7 bases of the junction left unmatched.

Only one count was recorded for this clone. The V and J genes are TRBV7-9 and TRBJ2-5; 10 bases are a match to TRBD2. There are 16 residues in the CDR3. After removal of 5 bases from V and 4 bases from J, the junction contained 10 bases not matched to a gene. From germline, CDR1 is SEHNR and CDR2 FQNEAQ (reference sequence). CDR3 residues: CASSPVLAGVRETQYF. CDR3 coding DNA: TGTGCCAGCAGCCCAGTGCTAGCGGGAGTGAGAGAGACCCAGTACTTC.

This rearrangement joins TRBV18 to TRBJ2-7; 7 bases map to TRBD2. With 3 bases clipped from V and 6 bases from J, the junction kept 14 bases outside the gene matches. The CDR3 length is 16 residues. Germline CDR1 and CDR2: KGHSH and LQKENI. The CDR3 DNA reads TGTGCCAGCTCACCGACGGACCGGGACTATGTACGCGAGCAGTACTTC. As protein: CASSPTDRDYVREQYF.

This chain joins TRBV7-9 and TRBJ2-1; D not resolved. Deletions cut 2 bases from V and 4 bases from J, with 12 bases between. The CDR3 contains 15 residues. CDR1 SEHNR and CDR2 FQNEAQ come from the germline V gene (reference sequence). This CDR3 reads CASSLSRNQYNEQFF. CDR3 bases: TGTGCCAGCAGCTTAAGTAGAAATCAATACAATGAGCAGTTCTTC.

The chain links TRBV27 to TRBJ2-1, with 12 bases fitting TRBD1. The germline V gene has CDR1 MNHEY and CDR2 SMNVEV (reference sequence). CDR3 length: 15 residues. V trimming: 5 bases; J trimming: 8 bases; junction bases outside the gene matches: 7. CDR3 in amino acids: CASSTGTGGYDEQFF. The CDR3 nucleotides read TGTGCCAGCAGTACCGGGACAGGGGGCTATGATGAGCAGTTCTTC.

The rearrangement links TRBV4-1 to TRBJ1-1; D unresolved. Per the germline V gene, CDR1 is MGHRA and CDR2 is YSYEKL. This CDR3 has 18 residues. V dropped 0 bases and J dropped 0 bases, with 17 bases sitting between them. Here the CDR3 DNA reads TGCGCCAGCAGCCAAGAGCCGACTTTACCCAACATGAACACTGAAGCTTTCTTT. This encodes CASSQEPTLPNMNTEAFF.

The V gene is TRBV11-1, the J gene TRBJ1-4; TRBD1 agrees at 8 bases. The CDR3 sequence is 14 residues long. The V and J ends lost 4 bases and 8 bases, in that order; junction bases with no gene match: 6. Germline CDR1 SGHAT, CDR2 FQDESV (reference sequence). The CDR3 region is CASSSRTGKEKLFF. The CDR3 DNA reads as TGTGCCAGCAGCTCCAGGACAGGGAAGGAAAAACTGTTTTTT. Full variable domain (rest looked up from reference TRBV11-1 and TRBJ1-4): EAEVAQSPRYKITEKSQAVAFWCDPISGHATLYWYRQILGQGPELLVQFQDESVVDDSQLPKDRFSAERLKGVDSTLKIQPAELGDSAMYLCASSSRTGKEKLFFGSGTQLSVL.

This chain joins TRBV27 and TRBJ2-5; TRBD2 might be the D (5 bases). V lost 3 bases and J lost 2, with 13 bases in between. CDR1 and CDR2 from the germline V gene are MNHEY and SMNVEV (reference sequence). The length of the CDR3 is 15 residues. The CDR3 nucleotides read TGTGCCAGCAGTTTTGGGAGTAGCTCGCAAGAGACCCAGTACTTC. Amino acids: CASSFGSSSQETQYF.

The chain is built from TRBV9 and TRBJ2-6, with no clear D. This CDR3 contains 15 residues. V shed 0 bases and J shed 0 bases, with 4 bases lying between them. Germline V gene data show CDR1 as SGDLS and CDR2 as YYNGEE. In DNA, the CDR3 is TGTGCCAGCAGCGTAGGGGGCTCTGGGGCCAACGTCCTGACTTTC. Protein sequence: CASSVGGSGANVLTF.

V gene TRBV27 combines with J gene TRBJ2-5; no clear D gene. Trimming shortened V by 5 bases and J by 2 bases, and 12 bases separated the two germline ends. Germline V lookup: CDR1 MNHEY, CDR2 SMNVEV (reference sequence). The CDR3 is made up of 14 amino acids. CDR3 coding DNA: TGTGCCAGCAGTGTCGACGGGCGACAAGAGACCCAGTACTTC. The encoded protein is CASSVDGRQETQYF.

The V and J genes are TRBV6-1 and TRBJ2-1, with D hard to call. The CDR3 contains 11 residues. The V gene's germline CDR1 is MNHNS and CDR2 SASEGT. Trimming stripped 7 bases from V and 9 bases from J, with 10 bases between. The CDR3 loop reads CASILVGEQFF. The DNA for the CDR3 is TGTGCCAGCATCCTAGTCGGTGAGCAGTTCTTC.

As for this clone: At one boundary the junction diverges from the germline segment, which might be a read error. The rearrangement joins TRBV5-4 to TRBJ1-4; D unresolved. Germline CDR1 is SGHNT and CDR2 is YYREEE (reference sequence). The CDR3 runs to 15 residues. As DNA, the CDR3 is TGTACCAGCAGTACCGGGCGGGTTGTGAATGAAAAACTGTTTTTT. Translating it yields CTSSTGRVVNEKLFF.

V and J are TRBV2 and TRBJ1-2; 8 nucleotides align to TRBD1. The J segment lost 4 bases and the V segment lost 1 base, leaving 8 bases of the junction unmatched. The CDR3 contains 16 residues. Germline lookup yields CDR1 SNHLY and CDR2 FYNNEI. In nucleotides, the CDR3 is TGTGCCAGCAGTGAAGGGGGGACAGGCAATTTCTATGGCTACACCTTC. The encoded protein is CASSEGGTGNFYGYTF. The full variable domain, its missing parts supplied by reference TRBV2 and TRBJ1-2, is EPEVTQTPSHQVTQMGQEVILRCVPISNHLYFYWYRQILGQKVEFLVSFYNNEISEKSEIFDDQFSVERPDGSNFTLKIRSTKLEDSAMYFCASSEGGTGNFYGYTFGSGTRLTVV.